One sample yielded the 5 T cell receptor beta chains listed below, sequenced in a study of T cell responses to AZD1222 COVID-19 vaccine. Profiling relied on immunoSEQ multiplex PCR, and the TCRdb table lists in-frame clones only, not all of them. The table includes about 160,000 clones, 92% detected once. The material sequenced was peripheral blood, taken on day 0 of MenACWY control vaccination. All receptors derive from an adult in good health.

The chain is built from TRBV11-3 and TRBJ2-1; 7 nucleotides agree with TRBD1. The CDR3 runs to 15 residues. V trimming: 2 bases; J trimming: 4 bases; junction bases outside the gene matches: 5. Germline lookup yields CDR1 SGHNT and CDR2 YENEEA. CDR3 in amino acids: CASSLYPGQYNEQFF. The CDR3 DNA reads TGTGCCAGCAGCTTATACCCGGGACAGTACAATGAGCAGTTCTTC.

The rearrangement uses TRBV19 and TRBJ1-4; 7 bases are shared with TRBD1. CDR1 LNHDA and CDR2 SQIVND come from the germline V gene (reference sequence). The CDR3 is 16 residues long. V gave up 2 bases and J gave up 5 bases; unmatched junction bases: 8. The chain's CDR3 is CASSIRSQGRNEKLFF. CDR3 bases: TGTGCCAGTAGTATACGCTCACAGGGGAGGAATGAAAAACTGTTTTTT.

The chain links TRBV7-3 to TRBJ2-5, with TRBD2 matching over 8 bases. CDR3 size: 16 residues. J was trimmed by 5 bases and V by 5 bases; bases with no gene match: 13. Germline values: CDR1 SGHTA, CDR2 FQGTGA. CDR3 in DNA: TGTGCCAGCAGCCCACTCCCGGGACTAGATTCGGAGACCCAGTACTTC. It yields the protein CASSPLPGLDSETQYF.

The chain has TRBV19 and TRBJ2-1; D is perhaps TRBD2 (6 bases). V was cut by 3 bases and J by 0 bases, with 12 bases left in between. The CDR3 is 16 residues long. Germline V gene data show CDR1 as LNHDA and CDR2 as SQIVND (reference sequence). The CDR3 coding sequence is TGTGCCAGTAGTATTCAGTCTAGCGCCTCCTACAATGAGCAGTTCTTC. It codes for CASSIQSSASYNEQFF.

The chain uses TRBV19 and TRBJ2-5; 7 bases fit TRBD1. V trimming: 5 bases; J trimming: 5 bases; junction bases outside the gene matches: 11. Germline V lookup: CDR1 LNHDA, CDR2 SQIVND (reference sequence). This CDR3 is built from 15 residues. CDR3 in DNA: TGTGCCAGTAGTCTCTTAGGGGGCGCAGGGGAGACCCAGTACTTC. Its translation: CASSLLGGAGETQYF.